This T cell receptor (beta chain) was sequenced for a study of T cell repertoires in cytomegalovirus infection. MiXCR, applied by TCRdb to the reads, yields one record per CDR3 protein. The repertoire has 400,000 or so distinct CDR3 sequences, roughly 30% of them found once; the top ten carry roughly an eighth. J lost 7 bases, V lost 4 bases, and 8 bases had no gene match. CDR1 is LNHDA and CDR2 is SQIVND in the germline V gene (reference sequence). The CDR3 is 14 residues long. Sequencing input: PBMCs. This chain connects TRBV19 to TRBJ1-2, with 8 positions matching TRBD1. The origin of this receptor is a human donor in good health (CMV status not recorded). Some clones in this sample may be carry-over from other donors' samples. The CDR3 here is CASSRRTGRSGYTF. CDR3 nucleotide sequence: TGTGCCAGTAGTAGACGGACAGGGCGAAGTGGCTACACCTTC. The whole variable domain, remainder taken from reference TRBV19 and TRBJ1-2, is DGGITQSPKYLFRKEGQNVTLSCEQNLNHDAMYWYRQDPGQGLRLIYYSQIVNDFQKGDIAEGYSVSREKKESFPLTVTSAQKNPTAFYLCASSRRTGRSGYTFGSGTRLTVV.